Only one count was recorded for the clone carrying this T cell receptor (beta chain). As yet, its antigen is unknown. Repertoires were generated with immunoSEQ multiplex PCR, while TCRdb's copy carries only in-frame clones and drops some. The profile shows approximately 100,000 clones, 80% to 90% of them singletons. This CDR3 is built from 13 residues. With 4 bases clipped from V and 5 bases from J, the junction kept 6 bases outside the gene matches. Germline loops: CDR1 SQVTM, CDR2 ANQGSEA. These data are taken from a study of T cell responses to AZD1222 COVID-19 vaccine. About the research overall: Second doses that came at about 4 or about 12 weeks were put together.

Study conclusions and caveats: White British people made up most donors, females outnumbered males, and clonal diversity was possibly underestimated. With two AZD1222 doses given, Spike-specific TCR breadth and depth both rose. Baseline serology detected seropositivity in only 5 or 6 AZD1222 recipients.

The sequenced sample was peripheral blood, obtained on day 0 of AZD1222 vaccination. The clonotype was recovered from an adult in good health. The V and J genes are TRBV29-1 and TRBJ1-1; TRBD1 matches at 8 bases. The CDR3 DNA reads TGCAGCGTTGCAGGGACAGGAGGTACTGAAGCTTTCTTT. Translating gives CSVAGTGGTEAFF.